This TCR beta chain originates from a study of Graves' ophthalmopathy and Graves' hyperthyroidism. Study-level findings and limits: The model predicted ophthalmopathy progression with roughly 71% sensitivity and around 72% specificity.

The CDR3 runs to 14 residues. Germline assignment: CDR1 SGHRS and CDR2 YFSETQ. Trimming pared 8 bases from V and 8 bases from J, leaving 22 bases between. This clonotype was observed many times. Its antigen remains unknown. Using RNA transcripts, the TCR beta CDR3 regions were amplified. Scientists carried out first-round RT-PCR using HTBI primers and then a second-round multiplex PCR. MiXCR, run by TCRdb on the multiplex PCR reads, gives a single entry per CDR3 protein. The sample has 350,000 or so distinct CDR3 sequences, roughly 15% seen once. The sample comprised peripheral blood. This sequence joins TRBV5-1 and TRBJ1-2, with D possibly matching TRBD1 (5 bases). This clonotype was obtained from an adult man with Graves' ophthalmopathy. The chain's CDR3 is CASHEGRMEWGYTF. CDR3 DNA: TGCGCCAGTCATGAGGGGCGCATGGAATGGGGCTACACCTTC.